Listed below are T cell receptor beta chains from one sample, sequenced in a study of T cell responses to AZD1222 COVID-19 vaccine. Clones were sequenced by immunoSEQ multiplex PCR, and TCRdb holds only the in-frame ones, with some missing. Here the sample spans fewer than 140,000 clones, almost 90% being singletons. This sample comprised peripheral blood, obtained on day 0 of AZD1222 vaccination. The receptors shown here come from an adult in good health. The CDR3 runs from the conserved cysteine through the conserved F or W. A D gene is named only where the DNA matches it firmly. Clone size, where shown, is once, few, many, or a class for clones that have expanded.

V gene	D gene	clone size	J gene	CDR3 protein	CDR3 DNA
TRBV7-3	NA	NA	TRBJ2-3	CASSLVGDTQYF	TGTGCCAGCAGCTTAGTGGGCGATACGCAGTATTTT
TRBV6-2/TRBV6-3	TRBD2	NA	TRBJ2-3	CASSYLGSGSTDTQYF	TGTGCCAGCAGTTACCTCGGTAGCGGGTCGACAGATACGCAGTATTTT
TRBV7-8	TRBD2	NA	TRBJ2-7	CASSYSGRATYEQYF	TGTGCCAGCAGCTATAGCGGGAGGGCTACCTACGAGCAGTACTTC
TRBV12-2	NA	NA	TRBJ2-2	CASRFTQGLAGTGELFF	TGTGCAAGTCGCTTCACACAGGGACTAGCGGGCACCGGGGAGCTGTTTTTT
TRBV6-5	TRBD1	NA	TRBJ1-3	CASSYSSRGNGNTIYF	TGTGCCAGCAGTTACTCTAGCAGGGGGAATGGAAACACCATATATTTT
TRBV5-1	NA	NA	TRBJ2-5	CASSLSGRVEETQYF	TGCGCCAGCAGCTTATCCGGCAGGGTTGAAGAGACCCAGTACTTC
TRBV19	NA	NA	TRBJ1-2	CASTGERGYTF	TGTGCCAGTACTGGGGAACGTGGCTACACCTTC
TRBV18	NA	NA	TRBJ1-6	CASSPGGSPLHF	TGTGCCAGCTCACCAGGCGGTTCACCCCTCCACTTT
TRBV6-5	NA	once	TRBJ2-1	CASSSGPEQFF	TGTGCCAGCAGTTCAGGACCTGAGCAGTTCTTC
TRBV12-5	NA	NA	TRBJ1-1	CASGRDFRAFF	TGTGCTAGTGGCCGGGACTTTCGAGCTTTCTTT
TRBV6-5	TRBD2	NA	TRBJ2-7	CASSYSTSGRWEQYF	TGTGCCAGCAGTTACTCGACTAGCGGGAGGTGGGAGCAGTACTTC
TRBV5-4	NA	NA	TRBJ1-1	CASIPLKGKSTEAFF	TGTGCCAGCATCCCTCTCAAAGGGAAGTCAACTGAAGCTTTCTTT
TRBV6-5	TRBD1	NA	TRBJ1-2	CASTHRDRGLYGYTF	TGTGCCAGCACGCACCGGGACAGGGGCCTCTATGGCTACACCTTC
TRBV7-3	NA	NA	TRBJ2-1	CASSAGSLRSYEQFF	TGTGCCAGCAGCGCGGGGTCCCTCCGAAGTTATGAGCAGTTCTTC
TRBV5-1	TRBD1	NA	TRBJ1-1	CASSPRTGGPNTEAFF	TGCGCCAGCAGCCCACGGACAGGGGGTCCCAACACTGAAGCTTTCTTT
TRBV11-1	NA	NA	TRBJ1-5	CASSLTNLQPQHF	TGTGCCAGCAGCTTAACGAATCTCCAGCCCCAGCATTTT
TRBV7-2	NA	NA	TRBJ1-5	CASSLVAEVYQPQHF	TGTGCCAGCAGCTTAGTGGCGGAGGTTTATCAGCCCCAGCATTTT
TRBV5-4	TRBD2	NA	TRBJ2-1	CASSLALAGHEQFF	TGTGCCAGCAGCTTGGCCTTAGCGGGACATGAGCAGTTCTTC
TRBV12-3/TRBV12-4	NA	NA	TRBJ1-5	CASSSRTDQPQHF	TGTGCCAGCAGTTCCAGGACGGATCAGCCCCAGCATTTT
TRBV6-5	NA	NA	TRBJ1-4	CASSYWTGEKLFF	TGTGCCAGCAGTTACTGGACCGGGGAAAAACTGTTTTTT
TRBV5-1	NA	NA	TRBJ2-7	CASSLVLADWEQYF	TGCGCCAGCAGCTTGGTGTTAGCGGACTGGGAGCAGTACTTC
TRBV29-1	NA	NA	TRBJ1-1	CSVAQPENTEAFF	TGCAGCGTAGCGCAGCCGGAGAACACTGAAGCTTTCTTT
TRBV5-4	TRBD2	NA	TRBJ2-1	CASSRGLAGNNEQFF	TGTGCCAGCAGCCGGGGACTAGCGGGTAACAATGAGCAGTTCTTC
TRBV5-1	NA	NA	TRBJ1-1	CASSLVGGWDPNTEAFF	TGCGCCAGCAGCTTGGTGGGGGGTTGGGACCCGAACACTGAAGCTTTCTTT
TRBV28	TRBD2	NA	TRBJ2-2	CASSPGTSGTGELFF	TGTGCCAGCAGTCCCGGGACTAGCGGTACCGGGGAGCTGTTTTTT
TRBV5-3	TRBD1	NA	TRBJ2-7	CARSFDRGYEQYF	TGTGCCAGAAGCTTCGACAGGGGCTACGAGCAGTACTTC
TRBV19	TRBD2	NA	TRBJ2-2	CASSKGLARGQNTGELFF	TGTGCCAGTAGTAAGGGACTAGCGAGAGGGCAGAACACCGGGGAGCTGTTTTTT
TRBV28	NA	NA	TRBJ1-6	CASSFRVFNSPLHF	TGTGCCAGCAGTTTCAGGGTGTTTAATTCACCCCTCCACTTT
TRBV19	NA	once	TRBJ2-2	CASSIEGGYSTGELFF	TGTGCCAGTAGTATAGAGGGGGGATATAGCACCGGGGAGCTGTTTTTT
TRBV7-2	NA	NA	TRBJ2-7	CASSLPQVYEQYF	TGTGCCAGCAGCTTACCCCAGGTTTACGAGCAGTACTTC
TRBV11-2	NA	NA	TRBJ2-1	CASSPWTISSSYNEQFF	TGTGCCAGCAGCCCCTGGACTATTTCGAGCTCCTACAATGAGCAGTTCTTC
TRBV9	TRBD1	NA	TRBJ2-7	CASSIGTGGLTYEQYF	TGTGCCAGCAGCATTGGGACAGGGGGCCTCACCTACGAGCAGTACTTC
TRBV12-3/TRBV12-4	NA	NA	TRBJ1-2	CASSLDSQYGYTF	TGTGCCAGCAGTCTCGACAGTCAATATGGCTACACCTTC
TRBV4-1	NA	NA	TRBJ1-1	CAAGRRQPNTEAFF	TGCGCCGCGGGACGGCGGCAGCCGAACACTGAAGCTTTCTTT
TRBV7-8	NA	NA	TRBJ2-7	CASSLRGTGSYEQYF	TGTGCCAGCAGCTTAAGGGGGACTGGTTCCTACGAGCAGTACTTC
TRBV18	TRBD1	NA	TRBJ1-2	CASSPTGQGEIYGYTF	TGTGCCAGCTCACCCACCGGACAGGGGGAGATCTATGGCTACACCTTC
TRBV28	TRBD1	NA	TRBJ2-3	CASSFYSRGLTDTQYF	TGTGCCAGCAGTTTCTATAGTAGGGGGCTCACAGATACGCAGTATTTT
TRBV5-1	NA	NA	TRBJ2-7	CASSLVRSSGEQYF	TGCGCCAGCAGCTTGGTACGGTCCTCGGGCGAGCAGTACTTC
TRBV9	NA	once	TRBJ2-6	CASSEGHFSGANVLTF	TGTGCCAGCAGCGAGGGACATTTCTCTGGGGCCAACGTCCTGACTTTC
TRBV5-4	NA	NA	TRBJ2-7	CASSLEVVYEQYF	TGTGCCAGCAGCTTGGAGGTGGTCTACGAGCAGTACTTC
TRBV4-1	TRBD2	NA	TRBJ2-7	CASSYLPSRGTTYEQYF	TGCGCCAGCAGCTACCTCCCCTCCCGGGGGACTACCTACGAGCAGTACTTC
TRBV2	TRBD2	once	TRBJ2-7	CASSDREGYAYEQYF	TGTGCCAGCAGTGATAGGGAGGGATATGCCTACGAGCAGTACTTC
TRBV4-3	NA	NA	TRBJ1-3	CASSPGGSGNTIYF	TGCGCCAGCAGCCCAGGAGGGAGTGGAAACACCATATATTTT
TRBV28	NA	NA	TRBJ2-7	CASQARGIRYEQYF	TGTGCCAGCCAAGCCAGGGGCATTAGATACGAGCAGTACTTC
TRBV10-1	TRBD1	NA	TRBJ1-1	CASNPGTGRTFF	TGCGCCAGCAACCCCGGGACAGGGAGAACTTTCTTT
TRBV18	NA	NA	TRBJ2-7	CASSPMVVQPYEQYF	TGTGCCAGCTCACCGATGGTCGTCCAACCCTACGAGCAGTACTTC
TRBV6-6	TRBD1	once	TRBJ1-2	CASSGTANSPYGYTF	TGTGCCAGCAGTGGGACAGCGAATAGCCCCTATGGCTACACCTTC
TRBV18	NA	NA	TRBJ1-2	CASSPEPVEGYTF	TGTGCCAGCTCACCCGAACCCGTTGAGGGCTACACCTTC
TRBV7-8	TRBD2	once	TRBJ2-5	CASLPTGGKETQYF	TGTGCCAGCCTCCCTACGGGGGGTAAAGAGACCCAGTACTTC